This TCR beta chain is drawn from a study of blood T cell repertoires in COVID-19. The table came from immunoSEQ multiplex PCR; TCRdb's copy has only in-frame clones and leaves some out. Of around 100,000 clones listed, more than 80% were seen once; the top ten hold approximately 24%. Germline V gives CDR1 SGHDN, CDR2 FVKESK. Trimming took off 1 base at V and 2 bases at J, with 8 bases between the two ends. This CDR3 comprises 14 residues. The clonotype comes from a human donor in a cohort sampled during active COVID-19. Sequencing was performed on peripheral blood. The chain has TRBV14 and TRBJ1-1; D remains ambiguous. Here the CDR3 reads CASSQALINTEAFF. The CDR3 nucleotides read TGTGCCAGCAGCCAAGCCCTAATTAACACTGAAGCTTTCTTT.